This T cell receptor (beta chain) came from a study of shared clonotypes between healthy human individuals. Study information: Per-donor plates numbered three CD4 naive, three CD4 memory, two CD8 naive and one CD8 memory.

The donor population consisted of healthy HIV-negative adults with no recent acute infections or vaccinations. Investigators divided CD4+ cells into CD45RA+ naive and CD45RA-negative memory subsets. Only in-frame clones appear in the TCRdb table, and some are missing; sequencing was by immunoSEQ multiplex PCR. This repertoire shows some 1,600,000 clones, approximately 98% found once; its top ten account for less than 0.55%. The germline V and J ends were trimmed by 2 bases and 0 bases, with 4 bases remaining between them. The CDR3 consists of 14 residues. CDR1 is SGHVS and CDR2 is FNYEAQ in the germline V gene.

This TCR came from a young man in good health. This chain uses TRBV7-6 with TRBJ2-2; the D is unclear. The source material was naive CD4+ T cells sorted from blood. Indicated subset: CD45RA+ positively selected. This chain's CDR3 is CASSLTANTGELFF. CDR3 sequence (DNA): TGTGCCAGCAGCTTAACGGCGAACACCGGGGAGCTGTTTTTT.